These 24 T cell receptor beta chains were sequenced from one sample in a study of shared clonotypes between healthy human individuals. Clones were sequenced by immunoSEQ multiplex PCR, and TCRdb holds only the in-frame ones, with some missing. The sample carries about 470,000 clones, about 85% recorded once. The sample was PBMCs. Receptor source: a middle-aged woman in good health. Some clones in this sample may be carry-over from other donors' samples.

A note on this clone: Other DNA sequences in this sample translate to the same CDR3. The J gene is TRBJ2-7, the V gene TRBV15; 11 bases are a match to TRBD1. Germline values: CDR1 LNHNV, CDR2 YYDKDF (reference sequence). The CDR3 loop spans 13 amino acids. J was trimmed by 4 bases and V by 5 bases; bases with no gene match: 1. The CDR3 region is CATSRDRGYEQYF. CDR3 coding DNA: TGTGCCACCAGCCGGGACAGGGGGTACGAGCAGTACTTC.

This clone was found a few times. The V call is TRBV29-1, the J call TRBJ2-7; D may match TRBD1 or TRBD2 (5 bases each). The CDR3 runs to 16 residues. Trimming took off 3 bases at V and 4 bases at J, with 22 bases between the two ends. CDR1 is SQVTM, CDR2 ANQGSEA, per germline. This chain's CDR3 is CSVDLSIPGRTYEQYF. The CDR3 nucleotides read TGCAGCGTTGACTTATCGATTCCGGGACGAACTTACGAGCAGTACTTC.

The CDR3 loop reads CAISELASTDTQYF. In DNA, the CDR3 is TGTGCCATCAGTGAACTAGCGAGTACAGATACGCAGTATTTT. This rearrangement joins TRBV10-3 to TRBJ2-3, with 7 bases fitting TRBD2. The CDR3 totals 14 residues. CDR1 is ENHRY and CDR2 is SYGVKD in the germline V gene. The V and J ends lost 3 bases and 3 bases, in that order; junction bases with no gene match: 3.

With regard to this clone: At one end the junction does not follow the germline gene, possibly because of a read error. V is TRBV2 and J is TRBJ2-3; perhaps TRBD1 as D (5 bases). Germline V lookup: CDR1 SNHLY, CDR2 FYNNEI. The CDR3 extends over 11 amino acids. In nucleotides, the CDR3 is TGTGCCAGCAGTGAAGGACAGAAACTCCTTTTT. Translated: CASSEGQKLLF.

This chain connects TRBV7-2 to TRBJ2-2; D is perhaps TRBD1 (5 bases). The CDR3 loop spans 14 amino acids. Germline V gene data show CDR1 as SGHTA and CDR2 as FQGNSA. Trimming left V 7 bases short and J 6 bases short, with 15 bases between. The CDR3 DNA sequence: TGTGCCAGCAATCTGCTTTTACAGGCCGGGGAGCTGTTTTTT. It codes for CASNLLLQAGELFF.

This chain joins TRBV5-6 and TRBJ2-5; D gene uncertain. The germline V and J ends were trimmed by 5 bases and 2 bases, with 16 bases remaining between them. Germline CDR1 is SGHDT and CDR2 is YYEEEE. The CDR3 is 15 amino acids. DNA for the CDR3: TGTGCCAGCAGACCCCGGAGTGTTGGACAAGAGACCCAGTACTTC. Its translation: CASRPRSVGQETQYF.

The genes are TRBV28 and TRBJ2-7; the match to TRBD2 covers 8 bases. Trimming took 4 bases from V and 7 from J; bases not matched to a gene: 12. Germline CDR1 reads MDHEN; CDR2 reads SYDVKM. The CDR3 has 15 residues. CDR3 coding DNA: TGTGCCAGCAGTTCCGAGCGGGAGCGCCGGAGGGAGCAGTACTTC. This encodes CASSSERERRREQYF. Looking up the rest from reference TRBV28 and TRBJ2-7 gives the full variable domain: DVKVTQSSRYLVKRTGEKVFLECVQDMDHENMFWYRQDPGLGLRLIYFSYDVKMKEKGDIPEGYSVSREKKERFSLILESASTNQTSMYLCASSSERERRREQYFGPGTRLTVT.

The CDR3 DNA is TGTGCCACCAGCAGAGAAAGACTAGCGGGAGTGGGCGAGCAGTACTTC. Amino acids: CATSRERLAGVGEQYF. This rearrangement joins TRBV15 to TRBJ2-7, with 12 bases aligning to TRBD2. V gave up 0 bases and J gave up 6 bases; unmatched junction bases: 6. From germline, CDR1 is LNHNV and CDR2 YYDKDF (reference sequence). The CDR3 consists of 16 residues.

The genes are TRBV5-6 and TRBJ2-7; TRBD1 might be the D (6 bases). The CDR3 consists of 12 residues. Trimming shortened V by 7 bases and J by 3 bases, and 11 bases separated the two germline ends. CDR1 SGHDT and CDR2 YYEEEE come from the germline V gene. CDR3 in DNA: TGTGCCAGCGGGCTACAGGGCTACGAGCAGTACTTC. Amino acids: CASGLQGYEQYF.

The genes are TRBV4-2 and TRBJ2-2, with TRBD2 matching over 8 bases. The CDR3 extends over 15 amino acids. V shed 1 base and J 3 bases; nucleotides not matched to a gene: 1. In germline, CDR1 is LGHNA, CDR2 YNFKEQ. The CDR3 DNA follows: TGTGCCAGCAGCCAAGCGGGAGGGGACACCGGGGAGCTGTTTTTT. This encodes CASSQAGGDTGELFF.

The chain is built from TRBV7-2 and TRBJ1-5, with 8 bases fitting TRBD1. V dropped 0 bases and J dropped 2; count of bases not matched to a gene: 3. Germline V gene data show CDR1 as SGHTA and CDR2 as FQGNSA. The CDR3 covers 16 residues. CDR3 region: CASSLATGGGNQPQHF. DNA for the CDR3: TGTGCCAGCAGCTTAGCCACAGGGGGTGGCAATCAGCCCCAGCATTTT.

The genes are TRBV5-6 and TRBJ2-1; possible D gene TRBD2, 6 bases. Trimming pared 2 bases from V and 6 bases from J, leaving 15 bases between. CDR1 and CDR2 (germline): SGHDT, YYEEEE. The CDR3 is made up of 15 amino acids. The CDR3 DNA is TGTGCCAGCAGCTTTAGCGGCCTCGGGGGCAATGAGCAGTTCTTC. It translates to CASSFSGLGGNEQFF.

The V and J genes are TRBV7-2 and TRBJ2-1, with TRBD2 identical over 13 bases. This CDR3 region has 16 residues. The V segment lost 1 base and the J segment 7 bases; nucleotides outside the gene matches: 4. From germline, CDR1 is SGHTA and CDR2 FQGNSA. The chain's CDR3 is CASSLEGTSGTNEQFF. CDR3 in DNA: TGTGCCAGCAGCTTAGAAGGGACTAGCGGGACTAATGAGCAGTTCTTC.

Concerning this clone: Mismatch with germline at one junction end may stem from a read error. The V call is TRBV7-7, the J call TRBJ2-2, with D possibly matching TRBD1 (5 bases). Looked up from germline, CDR1 is SSHAT and CDR2 is FNYEAQ (reference sequence). The CDR3 contains 14 residues. The CDR3 here is CASSSQGFTGELFF. The CDR3 DNA reads as TGTGCTAGCAGCTCCCAGGGTTTCACCGGGGAGCTGTTTTTT.

This clone was observed a handful of times. The CDR3 sequence is CASSLDRNNFNEQFF. The CDR3 bases are TGTGCCAGCAGCTTAGACAGGAACAATTTCAATGAGCAGTTCTTC. The chain combines TRBV7-3 with TRBJ2-1, with D possibly being TRBD1 (6 bases). V lost 2 bases and J lost 6, with 14 bases in between. The CDR3 is made up of 15 amino acids. CDR1 and CDR2 (germline): SGHTA, FQGTGA.

The CDR3 here is CAWSQNWGDRDNQPQHF. In DNA, the CDR3 is TGTGCCTGGAGTCAAAATTGGGGAGACAGGGACAATCAGCCCCAGCATTTT. The V gene is TRBV30, the J gene TRBJ1-5; TRBD1 matches at 7 bases. The germline gives CDR1 GTSNPN, CDR2 SVGIG (reference sequence). Unmatched junction bases numbered 13, after V lost 2 bases and J lost 3 bases. The CDR3 is 17 residues long.

This clone was seen a handful of times. This chain links TRBV6-1 with TRBJ2-7, with 7 bases matching TRBD1. From germline, CDR1 is MNHNS and CDR2 SASEGT. Trimming removed 3 bases from V and 2 bases from J; junction bases left unmatched: 10. The CDR3 is 16 amino acids. The DNA of the CDR3 is TGTGCCAGCAGTGAGCCCCGACAGGGTATTACCTACGAGCAGTACTTC. Amino acids: CASSEPRQGITYEQYF.

This chain uses TRBV7-9 with TRBJ2-2; D is unresolved. Trimming took 5 bases from V and 8 from J, leaving 12 bases between them. Looked up from germline, CDR1 is SEHNR and CDR2 is FQNEAQ (reference sequence). The length of the CDR3 is 13 residues. CDR3 sequence reads: CASSPPVLGELFF. CDR3 DNA sequence: TGTGCCAGCAGCCCGCCGGTCCTGGGGGAGCTGTTTTTT.

The chain is built from TRBV28 and TRBJ1-1; D is undetermined. V lost 5 bases and J 1 base, leaving 11 bases between the germline ends. Germline V gene data show CDR1 as MDHEN and CDR2 as SYDVKM. This CDR3 region has 14 residues. CDR3 in DNA: TGTGCCAGCAGTATCTACAGAGAGAACACTGAAGCTTTCTTT. It yields the protein CASSIYRENTEAFF.

The rearrangement joins TRBV11-2 to TRBJ2-7; 11 positions agree with TRBD2. The CDR3 totals 16 residues. J gave up 4 bases and V 0 bases, and 5 bases lay outside the gene matches. Germline values: CDR1 SGHAT, CDR2 FQNNGV. In DNA form, the CDR3 reads TGTGCCAGCAGCTTAGATAGCGGGAGGGCCGGGTACGAGCAGTACTTC. Its protein product is CASSLDSGRAGYEQYF. The full variable domain, rest sourced from reference TRBV11-2 and TRBJ2-7, is EAGVAQSPRYKIIEKRQSVAFWCNPISGHATLYWYQQILGQGPKLLIQFQNNGVVDDSQLPKDRFSAERLKGVDSTLKIQPAKLEDSAVYLCASSLDSGRAGYEQYFGPGTRLTVT.

V and J are TRBV18 and TRBJ2-1; 7 bases fit TRBD1. Germline CDR1 KGHSH, CDR2 LQKENI. Germline trimming cut 3 bases from V and 1 base from J; bases unmatched to any gene: 6. This CDR3 is built from 16 residues. The CDR3 here is CASSPDPGQSYNEQFF. Here the CDR3 DNA reads TGTGCCAGCTCACCCGATCCGGGACAGTCCTACAATGAGCAGTTCTTC. Looking up the rest from reference TRBV18 and TRBJ2-1 gives the full variable domain: NAGVMQNPRHLVRRRGQEARLRCSPMKGHSHVYWYRQLPEEGLKFMVYLQKENIIDESGMPKERFSAEFPKEGPSILRIQQVVRGDSAAYFCASSPDPGQSYNEQFFGPGTRLTVL.

This chain uses TRBV28 with TRBJ2-1; D might be TRBD1 (5 bases). V was shortened by 6 bases and J by 8 bases, with 11 bases between the two germline ends. Germline-derived CDR1 and CDR2 are MDHEN and SYDVKM. The CDR3 sequence is 12 residues long. The CDR3: CASSAEQDEQFF. In DNA, the CDR3 is TGTGCCAGCAGCGCCGAACAGGATGAGCAGTTCTTC.

This chain connects TRBV27 to TRBJ2-1, with D tentatively TRBD1 or TRBD2 (5 bases each). Trimming removed 2 bases at V and 9 bases at J, with 23 bases between. The CDR3 is 17 residues long. Germline CDR1 and CDR2: MNHEY and SMNVEV (reference sequence). CDR3 region: CASSLLVGEHPRGEQFF. Written as DNA, the CDR3 is TGTGCCAGCAGTTTACTAGTGGGGGAGCACCCCCGTGGTGAGCAGTTCTTC.

The J gene is TRBJ2-1, the V gene TRBV5-1, with 7 bases matching TRBD2. V shed 8 bases and J 5 bases; nucleotides not matched to a gene: 13. CDR1 is SGHRS, CDR2 YFSETQ, per germline. The CDR3 contains 15 residues. This CDR3 reads CASRAGVEYDNEQFF. Here the CDR3 DNA reads TGCGCCAGTCGGGCGGGAGTAGAATACGACAATGAGCAGTTCTTC.